A selection of T cell receptor beta chains follows, all from one sample in a study of CD8+ T cells in alopecia areata. The protocol was immunoSEQ multiplex PCR, while the TCRdb copy is restricted to in-frame clones and leaves out a portion. The top ten clones hold approximately 1.3% of a sample with about 190,000 clones, 64% of them seen once. This specimen consisted of CD4+ T cells sorted from blood, obtained around week 50, from a patient treated with tofacitinib. These receptors were collected from a human donor with alopecia areata. The CDR3 runs from the conserved cysteine through the conserved F or W. A D gene is named only where the DNA matches it firmly. Size is stated for part of the rows, as once, few or many counts, or as a class when the clone is expanded.

TRBV7-9,-,TRBJ2-1,-,CASSFGLSGLAYNEQFF,TGTGCCAGCAGCTTCGGGCTGTCGGGACTCGCCTACAATGAGCAGTTCTTC
TRBV6-6,few,TRBJ2-7,TRBD1,CASTRGSSYEQYF,TGTGCCAGCACCAGGGGGAGCTCCTACGAGCAGTACTTC
TRBV18,few,TRBJ1-4,TRBD1,CASSQGQGVDEKLFF,TGTGCCAGCTCCCAAGGACAGGGGGTGGATGAAAAACTGTTTTTT
TRBV7-2,-,TRBJ2-1,TRBD2,CASSLGLAGVDEQFF,TGTGCCAGCAGCCTCGGACTAGCGGGGGTGGATGAGCAGTTCTTC
TRBV25-1,few,TRBJ1-6,TRBD1,CASSESRTGKSPLHF,TGTGCCAGCAGTGAATCCCGGACAGGGAAATCACCCCTCCACTTT
TRBV13,-,TRBJ2-3,TRBD2,CASSRGLAGVTDTQYF,TGTGCCAGCAGCCGGGGGCTAGCGGGGGTCACAGATACGCAGTATTTT
TRBV7-2,-,TRBJ1-3,-,CASSSFTGNTIYF,TGTGCCAGCAGCTCCTTTACTGGAAACACCATATATTTT
TRBV2,-,TRBJ1-5,-,CASTNGPNQPQHF,TGTGCCAGCACAAACGGGCCTAATCAGCCCCAGCATTTT
TRBV2,-,TRBJ1-2,-,CASSEAPTGLGGYTF,TGTGCCAGCAGTGAGGCTCCGACAGGTCTCGGTGGCTACACCTTC
TRBV29-1,-,TRBJ2-7,TRBD1,CSVEDGYRGEQYF,TGCAGCGTTGAAGATGGGTACAGGGGCGAGCAGTACTTC
TRBV5-1,-,TRBJ2-7,TRBD1,CASQRDRGRSEQYF,TGCGCCAGCCAAAGGGACAGGGGGAGAAGCGAGCAGTACTTC
TRBV4-2,-,TRBJ2-5,-,CASSQDARQEETQYF,TGTGCCAGCAGCCAAGATGCCCGGCAGGAAGAGACCCAGTACTTC
TRBV10-3,-,TRBJ1-2,-,CAISVVVRGAGYTF,TGTGCCATCAGTGTTGTGGTCAGAGGGGCTGGCTACACCTTC
TRBV30,-,TRBJ1-2,-,CASLQGLDYGYTF,TGTGCCTCCCTACAGGGACTAGACTATGGCTACACCTTC
TRBV18,-,TRBJ2-7,TRBD1,CASSPNSQGAYEQYF,TGTGCCAGCTCACCAAATTCACAGGGGGCCTACGAGCAGTACTTC
TRBV6-5,few,TRBJ2-7,-,CASSETSLGYF,TGTGCCAGCAGTGAAACATCTCTCGGGTACTTC
TRBV29-1,-,TRBJ1-1,-,CSVAWGISNTEAFF,TGCAGCGTTGCCTGGGGTATTAGTAACACTGAAGCTTTCTTT
TRBV7-6,-,TRBJ2-3,TRBD2,CASSQRASGYTDTQYF,TGTGCCAGCAGCCAACGGGCTAGCGGCTACACAGATACGCAGTATTTT
TRBV11-2,-,TRBJ2-3,-,CASSLAPGTDTQYF,TGTGCCAGCAGCTTAGCCCCTGGCACAGATACGCAGTATTTT
TRBV19,-,TRBJ1-2,-,CASSTEDNYGYTF,TGTGCCAGTAGTACAGAGGACAACTATGGCTACACCTTC
TRBV7-6,-,TRBJ2-7,-,CASSLDGLSSYEQYF,TGTGCCAGCAGCTTAGATGGCCTTTCTTCCTACGAGCAGTACTTC
TRBV30,-,TRBJ2-7,TRBD1,CAWSVLGTETSYEQYF,TGTGCCTGGAGTGTACTTGGGACAGAGACCTCCTACGAGCAGTACTTC
TRBV5-4,-,TRBJ1-6,-,CASSLDRVSNSPLHF,TGTGCCAGCAGCTTAGACCGGGTTTCTAATTCACCCCTCCACTTT
TRBV10-3,-,TRBJ2-3,TRBD1,CAIGGQGADTQYF,TGTGCCATCGGTGGACAGGGGGCAGATACGCAGTATTTT
TRBV7-2,-,TRBJ2-7,-,CASSPDGGPYEQYF,TGTGCCAGCAGCCCAGACGGGGGCCCCTACGAGCAGTACTTC
TRBV11-2,-,TRBJ1-3,-,CASGPYSSGNTIYF,TGTGCCAGCGGACCCTATTCCTCTGGAAACACCATATATTTT
TRBV19,few,TRBJ2-1,-,CASSLGNNNEQFF,TGTGCCAGTAGTTTAGGGAATAACAATGAGCAGTTCTTC
TRBV29-1,-,TRBJ1-1,-,CSAAGGEAFF,TGCAGCGCTGCCGGGGGAGAAGCTTTCTTT
TRBV25-1,once,TRBJ1-2,-,CASSELTFSGYTF,TGTGCCAGCAGTGAATTAACCTTCAGCGGCTACACCTTC
TRBV29-1,-,TRBJ1-1,-,CSVIVEGNTEAFF,TGCAGCGTAATTGTGGAGGGTAACACTGAAGCTTTCTTT
TRBV7-8,-,TRBJ2-5,TRBD2,CASSPGGLAGTALQETQYF,TGTGCCAGCAGCCCAGGGGGACTAGCGGGGACGGCCTTACAAGAGACCCAGTACTTC
TRBV6-6,-,TRBJ2-7,-,CASSLPVPYEQYF,TGTGCCAGCAGTCTCCCTGTCCCCTACGAGCAGTACTTC
TRBV29-1,once,TRBJ1-2,-,CSEGSLSAYGYTF,TGCAGCGAAGGTTCGCTTAGCGCCTATGGCTACACCTTC
TRBV29-1,few,TRBJ1-1,TRBD1,CSVVQGMMNTEAFF,TGCAGCGTTGTACAGGGGATGATGAACACTGAAGCTTTCTTT
TRBV4-1,-,TRBJ1-4,-,CASRSPGKATNEKLFF,TGCGCCAGCAGATCCCCGGGAAAGGCAACTAATGAAAAACTGTTTTTT
TRBV30,-,TRBJ1-5,-,CACSSSSPQHF,TGTGCCTGCTCCTCTAGTTCGCCCCAGCATTTT
TRBV2,few,TRBJ2-5,TRBD2,CASSEERGLKQETQYF,TGTGCCAGCAGTGAAGAGCGGGGTCTGAAACAAGAGACCCAGTACTTC
TRBV4-3,-,TRBJ1-5,TRBD1,CASSRDRAQPQHF,TGCGCCAGCAGCAGGGACAGGGCCCAGCCCCAGCATTTT